This T cell receptor (beta chain) came from a study of Tregs in tolerant kidney transplant recipients (dated by TCRdb to between 2017 and 2020). Concerning the study at large: TCRbeta sequencing was used in the study to identify donor-specific regulatory T cells before combined kidney and bone marrow transplantation, and the identified cells were then tracked after transplant. What the work shows at the level of the full study, not this receptor alone: Biological reproducibility was not directly addressed, though technical replication error appeared minimal. The study was constrained by small patient numbers, and validation of the findings is required in larger populations and under other immunosuppression protocols. In tolerant patients, the expansion of donor-specific Tregs was greater than global Treg expansion, suggesting that the expansion was antigen-driven rather than nonspecific. Because the PCR primers were changed over time for some patients, nucleotide-level comparison could not be performed across the samples from those patients. The most biologically relevant and donor-specific TCRbeta repertoire appeared to be identified by expanding Tregs with activated donor B cells.

Transplants used related donors with nonmyeloablative bone marrow transplantation; mixed chimerism was transient in the human trials. Unstimulated Tregs (CD4+CD25+CD127-), CD4+ non-Tregs (CD4+CD25-), CD4 and CD8 cells were FACS-sorted from thawed PBMCs. Patients were several combined kidney and bone marrow transplant recipients from the ITN036ST trial, and only these trial subjects had samples available. Healthy control blood was processed to PBMCs by Ficoll density gradient and cryopreserved, and patient PBMCs were collected before and after transplant. Genomic DNA was extracted from sorted cells with the QIAGEN DNeasy Blood and Tissue Kit for TCRbeta CDR3 sequencing. Through immunoSEQ, high-throughput TCRbeta CDR3 sequencing was done commercially, including PCR amplification with internal controls and bias correction. Processing in the source paper ran as follows. Unique productive TCRbeta sequences were defined by CDR3 nucleotide sequence when primers matched and otherwise by CDR3 amino acid sequence together with Vbeta and Jbeta genes. To correct for sorting error, sequences found in more than one sorted population at a frequency ratio of 2:1 or less were discarded, and the remaining shared sequences were assigned to the population with the higher frequency. Sequences were defined as donor-reactive when expanded at least 5-fold in CFSE-low cells versus unstimulated cells and present at a frequency of at least 0.01% in CFSE-low cells. Jensen-Shannon divergence calculated on the top 100 TCRbeta sequences ranked by frequency was used to measure repertoire divergence. For any sample with multiple sequencing runs, sorting error was corrected in each run separately before the runs were pooled. This immuneACCESS table, as held by TCRdb, lists in-frame sequences with V and J called but not all clones. Of the missing ones, under half trace to an unresolved V gene in checked studies; the others have no known cause. V and J calls and clone size are given by that table; D and trimming were obtained from the DNA. The sample data list fewer than 55,000 clones, and roughly 89% of these were observed just once. Together, the top ten hold about a sixth of the sample.

Trimming takes 5 bases off V and 10 bases off J; junction bases not matched to a gene: 12. Per the germline V gene, SGHAT is the CDR1 and FQNNGV is the CDR2. CDR3 length: 14 amino acids, cysteine to phenylalanine. The entry retains the CDR3 DNA only, 42 bases that are in frame from base 1. Only one count was recorded for this clone. This receptor's antigen is unknown. Base qualities are missing; no much larger clone stands one base away. The sample in question was CD8+ T cells from blood (PBMCs), obtained 12 months after the transplant. This TCR derives from a human patient who received a combined kidney and bone marrow transplant. After a transplant, not all T cells may be the patient's own; some may come from the graft donor. This sequence uses TRBV11-2 and TRBJ2-7; 9 junctional bases match TRBD2. CDR3 reads: CASSIGAGGGEQYF. The DNA sequence is TGTGCCAGCAGCATTGGAGCGGGAGGCGGAGAACAGTACTTC.